This T cell receptor (beta chain) was recovered during a study of human T cells and chemical hapten exposure. Time point noted: patch test 1, 2 weeks after DPC sensitization. Treatment reported: therapeutic diphenylcyclopropenone sensitization with weekly scalp DPC. This clonotype was counted between two and nine times. From germline, CDR1 is SGHRS and CDR2 YFSETQ. The CDR3 totals 18 residues. V shed 0 bases and J shed 4 bases, with 21 bases lying between them. TCRdb reanalysed the RACE reads using MiXCR and keeps one entry per CDR3 protein. The table lists about 380,000 distinct CDR3 sequences, about 4.8% of them singletons.

The chain links TRBV5-1 to TRBJ2-3; D ambiguous. The TCR sequence derives from a woman in her 50s with alopecia areata. Some clones in this sample may be carry-over from other donors' samples. This specimen was whole blood, taken in connection with sensitization to the hapten diphenylcyclopropenone (DPC). The CDR3 DNA reads TGCGCCAGCAGCTTGGGAATCGGCTCCTTAGGATTTCCAGATACGCAGTATTTT. Amino acid sequence: CASSLGIGSLGFPDTQYF.